This TCR beta chain was recovered during a study of STAT5B mutations in CD4+ large granular lymphocyte leukemia. Broader study findings: Main leukemic clonotypes were patient-specific, but 20% to 25% appeared at low frequency elsewhere.

Concerning this clone itself: Its antigen is unidentified.

Sequencing used immunoSEQ multiplex PCR; TCRdb keeps in-frame clones, though not all of them. The sample yields nearly 20,000 clones, around 84% seen once. Per the germline V gene, CDR1 is GTSNPN and CDR2 is SVGIG (reference sequence). The trim removed 4 bases at V and 6 bases at J, leaving 3 bases unmatched. This CDR3 has 13 amino acids. Sequencing was done on a sample of CD4+ T cells from blood buffy coats. This TCR derives from a human donor in good health. This chain uses TRBV30 with TRBJ2-1; TRBD2 matches 10 bases. Written as DNA, the CDR3 is TGTGCCTGGACTAGCGGGAGACGCAATGAGCAGTTCTTC. It is translated as CAWTSGRRNEQFF.